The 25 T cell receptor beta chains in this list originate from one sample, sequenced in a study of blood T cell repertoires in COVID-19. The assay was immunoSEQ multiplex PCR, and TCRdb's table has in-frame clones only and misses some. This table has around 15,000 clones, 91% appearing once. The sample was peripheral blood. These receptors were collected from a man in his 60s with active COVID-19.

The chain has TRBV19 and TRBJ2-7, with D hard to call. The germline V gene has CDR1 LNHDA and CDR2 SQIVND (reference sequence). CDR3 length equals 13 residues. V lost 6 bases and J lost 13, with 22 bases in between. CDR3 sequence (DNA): TGTGCCAGTAGCCCTCCCTATACGCCTGATCTATACTTC. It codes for CASSPPYTPDLYF.

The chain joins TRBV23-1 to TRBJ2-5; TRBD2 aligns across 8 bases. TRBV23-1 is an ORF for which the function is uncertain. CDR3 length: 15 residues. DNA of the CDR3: TGCACGCAGCGGGGGCAGGTGCCCAACCAAGAGACCCAGTACTTC. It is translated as CTQRGQVPNQETQYF.

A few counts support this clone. The DNA for the CDR3 is TGTGCCACCAGCTTCTTGCGGCGAGCTAACTATGGCTACACCTTC. Amino acid sequence: CATSFLRRANYGYTF. The V call is TRBV15, the J call TRBJ1-2; D unclear. This CDR3 is 15 amino acids long. Per germline, CDR1 LNHNV and CDR2 YYDKDF (reference sequence). V shed 5 bases and J shed 0 bases, with 13 bases lying between them. The full variable domain, in which reference TRBV15 and TRBJ1-2 provide the parts outside the CDR3, is DAMVIQNPRYQVTQFGKPVTLSCSQTLNHNVMYWYQQKSSQAPKLLFHYYDKDFNNEADTPDNFQSRRPNTSFCFLDIRSPGLGDTAMYLCATSFLRRANYGYTFGSGTRLTVV.

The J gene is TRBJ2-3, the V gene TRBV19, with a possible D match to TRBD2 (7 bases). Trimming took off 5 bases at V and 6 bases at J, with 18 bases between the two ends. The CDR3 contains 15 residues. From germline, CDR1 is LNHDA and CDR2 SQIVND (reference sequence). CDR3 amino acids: CASSSRVGGPDTQYF. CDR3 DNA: TGTGCCAGTAGTTCCCGGGTGGGGGGGCCCGATACGCAGTATTTT. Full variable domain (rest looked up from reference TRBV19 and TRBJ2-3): DGGITQSPKYLFRKEGQNVTLSCEQNLNHDAMYWYRQDPGQGLRLIYYSQIVNDFQKGDIAEGYSVSREKKESFPLTVTSAQKNPTAFYLCASSSRVGGPDTQYFGPGTRLTVL.

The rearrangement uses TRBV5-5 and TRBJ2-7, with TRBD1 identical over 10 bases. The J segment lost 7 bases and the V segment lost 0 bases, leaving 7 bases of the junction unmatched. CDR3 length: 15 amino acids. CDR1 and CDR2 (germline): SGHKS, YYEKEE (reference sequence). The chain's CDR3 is CASSLGDRGPWEQYF. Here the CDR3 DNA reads TGTGCCAGCAGCTTGGGAGACAGGGGGCCATGGGAGCAGTACTTC.

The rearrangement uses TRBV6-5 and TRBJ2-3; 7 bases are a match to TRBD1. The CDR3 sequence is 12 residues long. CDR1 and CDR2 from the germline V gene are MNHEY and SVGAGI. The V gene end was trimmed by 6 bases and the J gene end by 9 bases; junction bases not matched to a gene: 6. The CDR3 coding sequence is TGTGCCAGCAGCAAACAGGGGCTAACGCAGTATTTT. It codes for CASSKQGLTQYF.

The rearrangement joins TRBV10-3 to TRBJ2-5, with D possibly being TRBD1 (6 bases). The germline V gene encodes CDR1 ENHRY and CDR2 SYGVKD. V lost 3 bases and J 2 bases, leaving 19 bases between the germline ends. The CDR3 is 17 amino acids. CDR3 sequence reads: CAISDQAGTKEQETQYF. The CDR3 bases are TGTGCCATCAGTGATCAAGCCGGGACAAAAGAACAAGAGACCCAGTACTTC.

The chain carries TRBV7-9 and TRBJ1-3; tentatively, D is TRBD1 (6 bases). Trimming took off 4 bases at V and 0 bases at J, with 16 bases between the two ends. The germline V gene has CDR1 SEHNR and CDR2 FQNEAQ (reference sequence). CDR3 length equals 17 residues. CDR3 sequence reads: CASSSDRFLYSGNTIYF. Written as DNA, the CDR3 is TGTGCCAGCAGCTCCGACAGGTTCCTCTACTCTGGAAACACCATATATTTT.

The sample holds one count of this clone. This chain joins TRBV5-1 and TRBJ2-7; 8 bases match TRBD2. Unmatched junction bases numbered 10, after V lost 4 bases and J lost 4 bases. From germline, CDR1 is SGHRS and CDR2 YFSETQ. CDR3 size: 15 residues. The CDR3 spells CASSLFGGGSYEQYF. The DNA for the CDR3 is TGCGCCAGCAGCCTGTTTGGCGGGGGGTCTTACGAGCAGTACTTC.

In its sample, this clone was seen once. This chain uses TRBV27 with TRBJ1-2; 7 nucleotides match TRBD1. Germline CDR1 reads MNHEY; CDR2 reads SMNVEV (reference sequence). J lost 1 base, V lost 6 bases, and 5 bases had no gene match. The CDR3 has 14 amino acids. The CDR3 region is CASRLNRGNYGYTF. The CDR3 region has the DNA TGTGCCAGCAGACTCAACAGGGGTAACTATGGCTACACCTTC.

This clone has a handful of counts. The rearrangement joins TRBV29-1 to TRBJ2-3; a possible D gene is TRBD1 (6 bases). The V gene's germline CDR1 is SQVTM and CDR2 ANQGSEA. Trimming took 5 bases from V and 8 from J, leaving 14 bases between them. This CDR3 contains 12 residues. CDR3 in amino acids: CSVQTGFGTQYF. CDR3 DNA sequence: TGCAGCGTTCAAACAGGGTTCGGTACGCAGTATTTT.

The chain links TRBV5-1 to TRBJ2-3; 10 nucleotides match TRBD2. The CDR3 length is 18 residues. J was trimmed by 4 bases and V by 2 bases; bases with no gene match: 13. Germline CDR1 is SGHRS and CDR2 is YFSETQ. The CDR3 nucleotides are TGCGCCAGCAGCTTAAGATTGAGCGGGGGGGCCCCCCCAGATACGCAGTATTTT. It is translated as CASSLRLSGGAPPDTQYF.

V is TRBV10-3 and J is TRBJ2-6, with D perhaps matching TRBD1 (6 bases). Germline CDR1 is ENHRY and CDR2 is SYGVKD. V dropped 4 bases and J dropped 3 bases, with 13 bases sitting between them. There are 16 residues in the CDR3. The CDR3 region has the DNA TGTGCCATCAGTGGATTGGGGGCGTTTGGGGCCAACGTCCTGACTTTC. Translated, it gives CAISGLGAFGANVLTF.

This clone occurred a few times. This CDR3 reads CAISGGAAGANVLTF. CDR3 in DNA: TGTGCCATCAGTGGGGGCGCAGCCGGGGCCAACGTCCTGACTTTC. The J gene is TRBJ2-6, the V gene TRBV10-3; TRBD1 might be the D (5 bases). Trimming took 4 bases from V and 4 from J, leaving 11 bases between them. Germline-derived CDR1 and CDR2 are ENHRY and SYGVKD. This CDR3 contains 15 residues.

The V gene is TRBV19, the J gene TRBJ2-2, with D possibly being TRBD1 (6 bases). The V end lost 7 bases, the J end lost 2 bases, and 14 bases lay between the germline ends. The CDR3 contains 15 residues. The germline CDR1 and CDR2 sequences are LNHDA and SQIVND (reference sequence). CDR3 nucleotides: TGTGCCAGTAAAGCCGGGACAAAAAACACCGGGGAGCTGTTTTTT. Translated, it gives CASKAGTKNTGELFF.

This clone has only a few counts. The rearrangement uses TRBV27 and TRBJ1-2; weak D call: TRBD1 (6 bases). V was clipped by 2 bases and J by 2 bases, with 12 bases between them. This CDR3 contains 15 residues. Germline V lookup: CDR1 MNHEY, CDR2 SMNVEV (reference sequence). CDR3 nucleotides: TGTGCCAGCAGTTTAGCAACTGGGGGCAACTATGGCTACACCTTC. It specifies CASSLATGGNYGYTF.

As DNA, the CDR3 is TGCGCCAGCAACCCGGCCGGGACAGACAAACCCTACAATGAGCAGTTCTTC. It translates to CASNPAGTDKPYNEQFF. This chain links TRBV5-1 with TRBJ2-1; TRBD1 matches 7 bases. Germline CDR1 reads SGHRS; CDR2 reads YFSETQ. The CDR3 extends over 17 amino acids. J lost 2 bases, V lost 6 bases, and 14 bases had no gene match.

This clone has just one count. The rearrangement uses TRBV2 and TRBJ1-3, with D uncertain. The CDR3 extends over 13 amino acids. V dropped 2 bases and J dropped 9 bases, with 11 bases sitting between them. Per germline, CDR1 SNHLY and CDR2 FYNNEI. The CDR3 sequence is CASSESLSTTIYF. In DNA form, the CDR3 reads TGTGCCAGCAGTGAAAGCCTCTCTACCACCATATATTTT.

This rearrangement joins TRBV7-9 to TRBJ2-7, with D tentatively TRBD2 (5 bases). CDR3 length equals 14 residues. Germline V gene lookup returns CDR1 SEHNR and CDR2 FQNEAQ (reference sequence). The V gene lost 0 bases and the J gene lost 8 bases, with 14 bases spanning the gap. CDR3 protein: CASSLARRGGKQYF. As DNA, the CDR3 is TGTGCCAGCAGCTTAGCCCGACGGGGTGGGAAGCAGTACTTC.

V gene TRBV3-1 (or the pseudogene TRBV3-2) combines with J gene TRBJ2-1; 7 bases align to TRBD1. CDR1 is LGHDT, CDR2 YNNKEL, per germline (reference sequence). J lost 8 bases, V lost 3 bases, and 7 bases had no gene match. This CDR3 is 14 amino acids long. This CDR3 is CASSQKQGLDEQFF. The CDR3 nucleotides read TGTGCCAGCAGCCAGAAACAGGGGTTGGATGAGCAGTTCTTC.

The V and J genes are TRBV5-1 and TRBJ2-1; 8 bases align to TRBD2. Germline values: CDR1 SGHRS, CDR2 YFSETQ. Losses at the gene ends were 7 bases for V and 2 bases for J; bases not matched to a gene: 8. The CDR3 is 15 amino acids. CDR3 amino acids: CASARAGGTYNEQFF. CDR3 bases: TGCGCCAGCGCCAGGGCGGGGGGAACCTACAATGAGCAGTTCTTC.

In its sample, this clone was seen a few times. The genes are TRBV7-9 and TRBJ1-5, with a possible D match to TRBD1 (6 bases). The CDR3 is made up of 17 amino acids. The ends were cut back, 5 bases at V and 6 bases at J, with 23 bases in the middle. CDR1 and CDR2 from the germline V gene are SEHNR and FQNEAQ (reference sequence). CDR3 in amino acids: CASSPDGVRGRGQPQHF. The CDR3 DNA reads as TGTGCCAGCAGCCCGGACGGGGTCAGGGGTCGGGGTCAGCCCCAGCATTTT.

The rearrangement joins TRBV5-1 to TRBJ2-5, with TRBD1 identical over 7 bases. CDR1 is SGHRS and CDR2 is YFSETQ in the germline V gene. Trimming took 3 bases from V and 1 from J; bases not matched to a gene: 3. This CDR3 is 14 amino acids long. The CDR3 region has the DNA TGCGCCAGCAGCTCTACAGGGGCCCAAGAGACCCAGTACTTC. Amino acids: CASSSTGAQETQYF.

This chain's CDR3 is CASSPSLGAGYEQYV. The CDR3 DNA is TGTGCCAGCAGCCCAAGTTTGGGGGCCGGCTACGAGCAGTACGTC. The genes are TRBV28 and TRBJ2-7; the D gene is possibly TRBD1 (6 bases). V was shortened by 6 bases and J by 3 bases, with 18 bases between the two germline ends. Germline lookup yields CDR1 MDHEN and CDR2 SYDVKM. The CDR3 sequence is 15 residues long.

The DNA for the CDR3 is TGTGTCAGAAGCTTACCAACAGGGGTGTCGAATGAAGCTTTCTTT. Protein product: CVRSLPTGVSNEAFF. This chain connects TRBV7-5 to TRBJ1-1; the D call TRBD1 from the table was never checked on the DNA. TRBV7-5 is shown as a pseudogene. This CDR3 region has 15 residues.